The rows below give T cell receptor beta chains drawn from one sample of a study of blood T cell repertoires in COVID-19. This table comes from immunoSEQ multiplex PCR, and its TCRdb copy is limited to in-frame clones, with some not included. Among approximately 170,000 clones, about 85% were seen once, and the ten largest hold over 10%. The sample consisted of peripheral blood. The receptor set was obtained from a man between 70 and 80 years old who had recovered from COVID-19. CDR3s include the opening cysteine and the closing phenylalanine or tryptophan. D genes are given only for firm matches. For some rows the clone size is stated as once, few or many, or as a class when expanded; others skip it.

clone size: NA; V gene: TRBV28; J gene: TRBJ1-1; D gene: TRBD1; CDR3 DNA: TGTGCCAGCAGTTCGGGACAGCCTACGAACACTGAAGCTTTCTTT; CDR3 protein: CASSSGQPTNTEAFF
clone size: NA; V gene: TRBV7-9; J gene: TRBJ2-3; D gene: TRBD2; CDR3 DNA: TGTGCCAGCAGCAGCAGTCCGACTAGCGGGAGCACAGATACGCAGTATTTT; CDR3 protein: CASSSSPTSGSTDTQYF
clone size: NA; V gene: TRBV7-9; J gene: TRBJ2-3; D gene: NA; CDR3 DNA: TGTGCCAGCAGCAAAGGGACCAACGGAGGGACCTCAGATACGCAGTATTTT; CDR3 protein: CASSKGTNGGTSDTQYF
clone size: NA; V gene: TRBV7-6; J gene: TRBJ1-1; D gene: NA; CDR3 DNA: TGTGCCAGCAGCCTAGACATTCGGAACACTGAAGCTTTCTTT; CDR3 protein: CASSLDIRNTEAFF
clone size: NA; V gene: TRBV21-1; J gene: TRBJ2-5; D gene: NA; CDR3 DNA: TGTGCCAGCAGCAAAGAGGCGGACAGGGGGCTTGGGGTTCGGCAAGAGACCCAGTACTTC; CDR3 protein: CASSKEADRGLGVRQETQYF
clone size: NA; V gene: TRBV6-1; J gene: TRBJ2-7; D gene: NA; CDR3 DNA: TGTGCCAGCAGTGAAGCCGGGTACGAGCAGTACTTC; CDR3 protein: CASSEAGYEQYF
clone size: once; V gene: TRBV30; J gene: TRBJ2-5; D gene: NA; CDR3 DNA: TGTGCCTGGGGACAGCAAGAGACCCAGTACTTC; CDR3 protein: CAWGQQETQYF
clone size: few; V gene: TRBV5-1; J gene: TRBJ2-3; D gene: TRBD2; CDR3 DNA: TGCGCCAGCTCTAGCGGGGTACCTAGCACAGATACGCAGTATTTT; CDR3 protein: CASSSGVPSTDTQYF
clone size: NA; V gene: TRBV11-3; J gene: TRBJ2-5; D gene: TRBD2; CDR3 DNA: TGTGCCAGCAGCTTAGTCGGGACTAGCCAATACCAATTCGACGAGACCCAGTACTTC; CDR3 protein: CASSLVGTSQYQFDETQYF
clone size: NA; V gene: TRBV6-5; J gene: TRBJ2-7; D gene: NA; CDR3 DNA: TGTGCCAGCAACCCGCGGGGGCGGGACGAGCAGTACTTC; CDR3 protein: CASNPRGRDEQYF
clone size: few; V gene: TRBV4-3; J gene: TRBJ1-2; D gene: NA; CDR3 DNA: TGCGCCAGCAGCCCCAGGGCGTTGGATGGCTACACCTTC; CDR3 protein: CASSPRALDGYTF
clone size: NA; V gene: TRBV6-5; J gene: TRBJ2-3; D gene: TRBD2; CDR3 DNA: TGTGCCAGCAGTTACACTAGCGGGATATCAGATACGCAGTATTTT; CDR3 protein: CASSYTSGISDTQYF
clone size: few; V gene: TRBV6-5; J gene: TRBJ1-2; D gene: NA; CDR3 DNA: TGTGCCAGCAGTTACAGAAAGACAGAAGCCTATGGCTACACCTTC; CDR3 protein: CASSYRKTEAYGYTF
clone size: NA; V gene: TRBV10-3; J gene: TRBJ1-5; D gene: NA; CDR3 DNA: TGTGCCATCACTGGGGCCTCCGGACAGCCCCAGCATTTT; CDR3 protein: CAITGASGQPQHF
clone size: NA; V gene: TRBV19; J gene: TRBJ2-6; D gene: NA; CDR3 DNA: TGTGCCAGTAGTATAGGGGGAGGCTTCGACTCTGGGGCCAACGTCCTGACTTTC; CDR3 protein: CASSIGGGFDSGANVLTF
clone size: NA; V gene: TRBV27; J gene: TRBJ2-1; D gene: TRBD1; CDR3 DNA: TGTGCCAGCTCCGGGACAGGGGGTTGGGGGACCTACAATGAGCAGTTCTTC; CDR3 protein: CASSGTGGWGTYNEQFF
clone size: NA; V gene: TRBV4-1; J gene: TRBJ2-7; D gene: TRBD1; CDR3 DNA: TGCGCCAGCAGCCCTCGGACAGGTACCTACGAGCAGTACTTC; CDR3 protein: CASSPRTGTYEQYF
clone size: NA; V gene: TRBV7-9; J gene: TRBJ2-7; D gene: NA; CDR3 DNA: TGTGCCAGCAGCTTTGACATCTACGAGCAGTACTTC; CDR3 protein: CASSFDIYEQYF
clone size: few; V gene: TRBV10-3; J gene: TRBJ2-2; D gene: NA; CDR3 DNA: TGTGCCATCTCTGCCCTAGGGGGGGGCACCGGGGAGCTGTTTTTT; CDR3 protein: CAISALGGGTGELFF
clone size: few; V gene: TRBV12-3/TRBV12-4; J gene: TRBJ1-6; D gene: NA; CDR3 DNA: TGTGCCAGCAGTTTTCGGAATTCACCCCTCCACTTT; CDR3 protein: CASSFRNSPLHF
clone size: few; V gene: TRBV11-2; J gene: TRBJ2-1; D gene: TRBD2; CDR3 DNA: TGTGCCAGCAGCCCCGGGACTAGCAATGAGCAGTTCTTC; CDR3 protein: CASSPGTSNEQFF
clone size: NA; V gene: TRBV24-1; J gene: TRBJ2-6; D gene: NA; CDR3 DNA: TGTGCCACGAAAAAAACAGGGACGGGGGCCAACGTCCTGACTTTC; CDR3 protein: CATKKTGTGANVLTF
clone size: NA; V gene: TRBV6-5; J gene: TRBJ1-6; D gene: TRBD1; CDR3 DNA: TGTGCCAGCAGAGCTGACAGGGGGGATAATTCACCCCTCCACTTT; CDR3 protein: CASRADRGDNSPLHF
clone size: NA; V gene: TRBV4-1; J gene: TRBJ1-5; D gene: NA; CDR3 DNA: TGCGCCAGCAGCCACAGGGGCAATCAGCCCCAGCATTTT; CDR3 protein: CASSHRGNQPQHF
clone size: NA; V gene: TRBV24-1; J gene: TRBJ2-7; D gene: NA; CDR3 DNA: TGTGCCACCAGTGGGCCGGGGACGGGGGGCGGCTACGAGCAGTACTTC; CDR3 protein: CATSGPGTGGGYEQYF
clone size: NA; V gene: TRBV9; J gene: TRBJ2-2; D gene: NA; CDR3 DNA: TGTGCCAGCAGCGAGGGGTCCGGGGAGCTGTTTTTT; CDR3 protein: CASSEGSGELFF
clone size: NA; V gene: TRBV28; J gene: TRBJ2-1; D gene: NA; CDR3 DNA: TGTGCCAGCAGTTTAGCAGGGGCGAACTACAATGAGCAGTTCTTC; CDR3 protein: CASSLAGANYNEQFF
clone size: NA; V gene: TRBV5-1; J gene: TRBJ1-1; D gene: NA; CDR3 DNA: TGCGCCAGCAGCTACGACGGGGGGGACACTGAAGCTTTCTTT; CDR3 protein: CASSYDGGDTEAFF
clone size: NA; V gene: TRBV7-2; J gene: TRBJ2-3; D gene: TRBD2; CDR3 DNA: TGTGCCAGCAGCCCCTTAGCGGGAACTAGCACAGATACGCAGTATTTT; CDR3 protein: CASSPLAGTSTDTQYF
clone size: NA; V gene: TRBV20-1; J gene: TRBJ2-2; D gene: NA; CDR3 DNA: TGCAGTGCTAGAGGAACCAGGGGTCTGTTTTTT; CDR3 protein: CSARGTRGLFF
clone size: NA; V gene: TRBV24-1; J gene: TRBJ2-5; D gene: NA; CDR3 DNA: TGTGCCACCAGTGACGCAAGGGGTCTGGCGACCCAGTACTTC; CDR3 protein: CATSDARGLATQYF
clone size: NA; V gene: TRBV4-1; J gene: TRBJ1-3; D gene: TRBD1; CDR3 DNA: TGCGCCAGCAGCGCGACAGGGTTTGGAAACACCATATATTTT; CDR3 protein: CASSATGFGNTIYF
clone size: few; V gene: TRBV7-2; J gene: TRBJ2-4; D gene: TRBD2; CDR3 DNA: TGTGCCAGCAGCTTAGAACCCTTTACTAGCGGGAGAAACATTCAGTACTTC; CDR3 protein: CASSLEPFTSGRNIQYF
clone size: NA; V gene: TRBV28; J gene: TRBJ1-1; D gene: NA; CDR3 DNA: TGTGCCAGCAGTCCGGGAAGCTGGAACACTGAAGCTTTCTTT; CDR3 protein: CASSPGSWNTEAFF